The T cell receptor beta chain under discussion was sequenced for a study of T cell responses to AZD1222 COVID-19 vaccine. Using immunoSEQ multiplex PCR, the repertoire was profiled, and TCRdb retains in-frame clones only, with some absent. The repertoire has about 150,000 clones, 90% to 95% of them found once; the top ten carry about 1.5%. A note on this clone: Its specificity is unknown.

This CDR3 is 15 amino acids long. Germline V gives CDR1 SGHNT, CDR2 YENEEA. The germline V and J ends were trimmed by 5 bases and 3 bases, with 17 bases remaining between them. General study results and limits: Only after the peak T cell response were repertoires sampled.

The sequenced sample was peripheral blood, obtained on day 0 of AZD1222 vaccination. The rearrangement joins TRBV11-3 to TRBJ2-7, with TRBD2 as a possible D gene (7 bases). This clonotype originated in an adult in good health. The CDR3 is CASSLGGGQHYEQYF. CDR3 sequence (DNA): TGTGCCAGCAGCCTAGGGGGGGGGCAGCACTACGAGCAGTACTTC.